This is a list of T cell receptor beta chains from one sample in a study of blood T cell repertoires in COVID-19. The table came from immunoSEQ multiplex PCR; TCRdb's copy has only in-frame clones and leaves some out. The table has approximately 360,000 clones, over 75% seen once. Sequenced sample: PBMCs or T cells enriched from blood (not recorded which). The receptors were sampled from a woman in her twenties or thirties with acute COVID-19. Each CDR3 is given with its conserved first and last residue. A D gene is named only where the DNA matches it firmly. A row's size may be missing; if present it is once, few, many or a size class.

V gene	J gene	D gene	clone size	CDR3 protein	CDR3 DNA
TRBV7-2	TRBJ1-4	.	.	CASSVDSNEKLFF	TGTGCCAGCAGCGTGGACAGTAATGAAAAACTGTTTTTT
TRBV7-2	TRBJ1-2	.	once	CASSYTGNYGYTF	TGTGCCAGCAGCTACACCGGGAACTATGGCTACACCTTC
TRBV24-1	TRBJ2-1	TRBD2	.	CATSDSRGSYNEQFF	TGTGCCACCAGTGATTCACGCGGGAGCTACAATGAGCAGTTCTTC
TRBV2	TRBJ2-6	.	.	CASSEAWGRGANVLTF	TGTGCCAGCAGTGAAGCTTGGGGGCGTGGGGCCAACGTCCTGACTTTC
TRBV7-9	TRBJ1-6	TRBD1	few	CASSLDFGQGVKSPLHF	TGTGCCAGCAGCTTAGACTTCGGACAGGGGGTTAAGTCACCCCTCCACTTT
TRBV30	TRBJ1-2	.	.	CAWSVLGGYTF	TGTGCCTGGAGTGTGCTCGGGGGCTACACCTTC
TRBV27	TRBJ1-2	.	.	CASGLTWATNYGYTF	TGTGCCAGCGGATTAACCTGGGCCACTAACTATGGCTACACCTTC
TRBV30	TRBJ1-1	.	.	CAWSSRTGLGTEAFF	TGTGCCTGGAGTAGTCGTACGGGGTTAGGGACTGAAGCTTTCTTT
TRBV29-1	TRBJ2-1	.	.	CSVSNNEQFF	TGCAGCGTGAGCAACAATGAGCAGTTCTTC
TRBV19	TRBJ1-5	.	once	CASSIIGGRLQPQHF	TGTGCCAGTAGTATAATCGGAGGGAGGCTTCAACCCCAGCATTTT
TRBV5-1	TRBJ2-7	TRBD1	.	CASSSGTGPYEQYF	TGCGCCAGCAGCTCCGGGACAGGACCTTACGAGCAGTACTTC
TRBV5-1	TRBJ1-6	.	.	CASSLEDGLGDSPLHF	TGCGCCAGCAGCTTGGAGGACGGCCTAGGGGATTCACCCCTCCACTTT
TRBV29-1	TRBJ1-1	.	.	CSVDEGGTTEAFF	TGCAGCGTTGACGAGGGTGGAACCACTGAAGCTTTCTTT
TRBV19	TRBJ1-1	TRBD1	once	CASSRDRVGDTEAFF	TGTGCCAGTAGTCGGGACAGGGTGGGGGACACTGAAGCTTTCTTT
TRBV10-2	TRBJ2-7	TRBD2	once	CASSVSGGSYEQYF	TGCGCCAGCAGTGTCAGCGGGGGCTCCTACGAGCAGTACTTC
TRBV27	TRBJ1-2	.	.	CASSLVRGSYGYTF	TGTGCCAGCAGTTTAGTTCGGGGGTCCTATGGCTACACCTTC
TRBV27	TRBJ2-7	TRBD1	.	CASSFSPGQAYEQYF	TGTGCCAGCAGTTTTTCCCCGGGACAGGCATACGAGCAGTACTTC
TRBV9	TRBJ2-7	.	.	CASSASQGTPYEQYF	TGTGCCAGCAGCGCTTCACAGGGTACCCCCTACGAGCAGTACTTC
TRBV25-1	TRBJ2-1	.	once	CASSDQSGTSSYNEQFF	TGTGCCAGCAGTGACCAATCGGGGACAAGCTCCTACAATGAGCAGTTCTTC
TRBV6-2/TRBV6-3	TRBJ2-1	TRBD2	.	CASSHSGAAYNEQFF	TGTGCCAGCAGTCACAGCGGGGCCGCCTACAATGAGCAGTTCTTC
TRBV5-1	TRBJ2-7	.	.	CASSFTIISEQYF	TGCGCCAGCAGCTTTACTATTATCTCCGAGCAGTACTTC
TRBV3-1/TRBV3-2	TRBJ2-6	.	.	CASSQDPRAAGANVLTF	TGTGCCAGCAGCCAAGACCCCAGGGCCGCTGGGGCCAACGTCCTGACTTTC
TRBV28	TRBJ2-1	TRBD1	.	CASSQWTGWNEQFF	TGTGCCAGCAGTCAATGGACAGGGTGGAATGAGCAGTTCTTC
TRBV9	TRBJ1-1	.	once	CASSVDGGGPEAFF	TGTGCCAGCAGCGTAGATGGGGGAGGGCCTGAAGCTTTCTTT
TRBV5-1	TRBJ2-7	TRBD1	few	CASSGTRTGSYEQYF	TGCGCCAGCAGCGGGACCCGGACAGGTTCCTACGAGCAGTACTTC
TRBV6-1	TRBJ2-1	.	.	CASSESRNKWFF	TGTGCCAGCAGTGAATCCCGTAATAAATGGTTCTTC
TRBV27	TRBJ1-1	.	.	CASSSGSTEAFF	TGTGCCAGCAGTTCAGGGTCCACTGAAGCTTTCTTT
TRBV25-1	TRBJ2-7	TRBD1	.	CASSAIDSRQGNEQYF	TGTGCCAGCAGCGCCATTGACTCACGACAGGGGAACGAGCAGTACTTC
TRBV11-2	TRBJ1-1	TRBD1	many	CASSSTGVWHTEAFF	TGTGCCAGCAGCTCTACAGGGGTATGGCACACTGAAGCTTTCTTT
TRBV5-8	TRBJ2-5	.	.	CASSLADSKGETQYF	TGTGCCAGCAGCTTGGCCGACAGTAAGGGGGAGACCCAGTACTTC
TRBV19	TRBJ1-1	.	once	CASSIYSGLGNTEAFF	TGTGCCAGTAGTATTTATTCCGGACTGGGGAACACTGAAGCTTTCTTT
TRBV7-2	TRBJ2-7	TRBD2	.	CASSLFSGVGDEQYF	TGTGCCAGCAGCTTATTTAGCGGGGTTGGGGACGAGCAGTACTTC
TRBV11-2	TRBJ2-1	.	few	CASSSRDSNEQFF	TGTGCCAGCAGCTCGCGGGACAGCAATGAGCAGTTCTTC
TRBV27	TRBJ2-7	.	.	CASSLRISYEQYF	TGTGCCAGCAGTTTGCGCATCTCCTACGAGCAGTACTTC
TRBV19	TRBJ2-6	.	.	CASNRVDGANVLTF	TGTGCCAGCAACAGGGTTGATGGGGCCAACGTCCTGACTTTC
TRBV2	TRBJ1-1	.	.	CASSETQVTEAFF	TGTGCCAGCAGTGAAACGCAGGTGACCGAAGCTTTCTTT
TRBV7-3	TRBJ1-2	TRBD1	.	CASSRTGTGVYGYTF	TGTGCCAGCAGCCGTACAGGGACAGGCGTCTATGGCTACACCTTC
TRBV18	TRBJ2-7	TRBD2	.	CASSGGDSYEQYF	TGTGCCAGCTCCGGGGGGGACTCCTACGAGCAGTACTTC
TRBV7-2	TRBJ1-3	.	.	CASSLLRSSGNTIYF	TGTGCCAGCAGCTTACTACGGAGCTCTGGAAACACCATATATTTT
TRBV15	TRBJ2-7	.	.	CATSRVGGTYEQYF	TGTGCCACCAGCAGAGTGGGGGGAACCTACGAGCAGTACTTC
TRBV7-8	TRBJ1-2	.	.	CASSLGARQANYGYTF	TGTGCCAGCAGCTTAGGGGCGAGACAAGCTAACTATGGCTACACCTTC
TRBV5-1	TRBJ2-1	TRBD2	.	CASSRVGGGNNEQFF	TGCGCCAGCAGCCGCGTTGGCGGGGGTAACAATGAGCAGTTCTTC
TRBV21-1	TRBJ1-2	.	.	CASSKMVRGHYGYTF	TGTGCCAGCAGCAAAATGGTCAGGGGCCACTATGGCTACACCTTC
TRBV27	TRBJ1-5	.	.	CARGLYSNQPQHF	TGTGCCAGGGGACTGTATAGCAATCAGCCCCAGCATTTT
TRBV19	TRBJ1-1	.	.	CASSTQVRNTEAFF	TGTGCCAGTAGTACGCAGGTCCGGAACACTGAAGCTTTCTTT